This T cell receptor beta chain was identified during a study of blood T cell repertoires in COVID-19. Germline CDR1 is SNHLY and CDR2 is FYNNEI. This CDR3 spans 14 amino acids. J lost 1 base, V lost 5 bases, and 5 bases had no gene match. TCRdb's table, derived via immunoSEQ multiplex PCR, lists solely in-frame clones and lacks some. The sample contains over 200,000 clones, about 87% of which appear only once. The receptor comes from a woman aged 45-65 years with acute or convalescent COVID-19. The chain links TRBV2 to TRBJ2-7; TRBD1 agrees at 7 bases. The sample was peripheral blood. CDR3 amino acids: CASSKGQDSYEQYF. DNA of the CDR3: TGTGCCAGCAGTAAAGGACAGGATTCCTACGAGCAGTACTTC.